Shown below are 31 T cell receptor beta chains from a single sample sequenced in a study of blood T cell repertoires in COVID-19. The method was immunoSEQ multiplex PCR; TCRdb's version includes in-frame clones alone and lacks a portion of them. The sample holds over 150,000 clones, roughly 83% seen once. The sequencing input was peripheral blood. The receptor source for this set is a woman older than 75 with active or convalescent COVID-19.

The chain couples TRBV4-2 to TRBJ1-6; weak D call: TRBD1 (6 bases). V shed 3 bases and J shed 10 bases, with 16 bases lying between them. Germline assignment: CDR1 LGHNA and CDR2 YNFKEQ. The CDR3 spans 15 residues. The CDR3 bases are TGTGCCAGCAGCCAGGGGGCCCCGGGCACATCACCCCTCCACTTT. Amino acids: CASSQGAPGTSPLHF.

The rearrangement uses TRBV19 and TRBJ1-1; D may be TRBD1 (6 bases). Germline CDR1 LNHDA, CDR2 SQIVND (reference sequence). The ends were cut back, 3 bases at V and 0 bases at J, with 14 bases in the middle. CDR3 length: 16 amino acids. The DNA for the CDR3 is TGTGCCAGTAGTATGCAGGGGCCTCCCATGAACACTGAAGCTTTCTTT. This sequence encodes CASSMQGPPMNTEAFF. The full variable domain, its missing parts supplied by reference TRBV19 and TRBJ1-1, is DGGITQSPKYLFRKEGQNVTLSCEQNLNHDAMYWYRQDPGQGLRLIYYSQIVNDFQKGDIAEGYSVSREKKESFPLTVTSAQKNPTAFYLCASSMQGPPMNTEAFFGQGTRLTVV.

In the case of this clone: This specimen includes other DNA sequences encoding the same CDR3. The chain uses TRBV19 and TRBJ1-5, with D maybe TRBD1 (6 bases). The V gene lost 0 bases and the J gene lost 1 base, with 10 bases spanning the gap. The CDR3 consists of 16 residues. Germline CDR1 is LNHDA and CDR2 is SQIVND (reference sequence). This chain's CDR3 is CASSIDPRGSNQPQHF. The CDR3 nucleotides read TGTGCCAGTAGTATAGATCCCAGGGGAAGCAATCAGCCCCAGCATTTT.

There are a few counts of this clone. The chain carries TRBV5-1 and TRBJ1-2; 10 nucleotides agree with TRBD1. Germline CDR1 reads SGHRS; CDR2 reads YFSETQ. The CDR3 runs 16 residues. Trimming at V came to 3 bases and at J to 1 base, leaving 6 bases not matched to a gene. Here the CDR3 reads CASSSDRGLSNYGYTF. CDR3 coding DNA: TGCGCCAGCAGCTCCGACAGGGGGCTAAGTAACTATGGCTACACCTTC.

Here the CDR3 DNA reads TGTGCCAGCAGCTTAGAGGGACACCTCTCCTACGAGCAGTACTTC. This sequence encodes CASSLEGHLSYEQYF. This chain uses TRBV7-2 with TRBJ2-7; TRBD1 is a possible D gene (6 bases). The CDR3 is made up of 15 amino acids. Trimming removed 1 base at V and 0 bases at J, with 10 bases between. Germline CDR1 is SGHTA and CDR2 is FQGNSA.

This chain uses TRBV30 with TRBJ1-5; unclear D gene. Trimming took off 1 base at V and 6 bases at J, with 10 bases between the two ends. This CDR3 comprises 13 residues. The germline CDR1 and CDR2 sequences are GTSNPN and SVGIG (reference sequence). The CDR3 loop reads CAWSDGSPQPQHF. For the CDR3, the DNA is TGTGCCTGGAGTGATGGGAGTCCTCAGCCCCAGCATTTT. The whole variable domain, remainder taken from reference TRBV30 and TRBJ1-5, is SQTIHQWPATLVQPVGSPLSLECTVEGTSNPNLYWYRQAAGRGLQLLFYSVGIGQISSEVPQNLSASRPQDRQFILSSKKLLLSDSGFYLCAWSDGSPQPQHFGDGTRLSIL.

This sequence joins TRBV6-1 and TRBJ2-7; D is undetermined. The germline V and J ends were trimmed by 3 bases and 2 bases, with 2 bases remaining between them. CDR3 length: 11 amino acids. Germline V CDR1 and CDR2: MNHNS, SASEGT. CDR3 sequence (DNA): TGTGCCAGCAGTGACACCTACGAGCAGTACTTC. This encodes CASSDTYEQYF.

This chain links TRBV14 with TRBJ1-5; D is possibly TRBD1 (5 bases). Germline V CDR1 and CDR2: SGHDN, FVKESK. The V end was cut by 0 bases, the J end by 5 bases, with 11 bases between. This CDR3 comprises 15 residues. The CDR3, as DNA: TGTGCCAGCAGCCAAGAAGGGGCGGGGCATCAGCCCCAGCATTTT. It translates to CASSQEGAGHQPQHF.

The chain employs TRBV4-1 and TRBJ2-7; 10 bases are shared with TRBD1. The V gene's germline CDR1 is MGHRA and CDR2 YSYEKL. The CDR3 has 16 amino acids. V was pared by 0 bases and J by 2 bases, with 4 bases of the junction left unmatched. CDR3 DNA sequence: TGCGCCAGCAGCCAAGATCATGGGACAGGGGCCTACGAGCAGTACTTC. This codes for CASSQDHGTGAYEQYF.

As DNA, the CDR3 is TGTGCCAGTACAGAACGGGGGGGCCTTGAGACCCAGTACTTC. It yields the protein CASTERGGLETQYF. This chain links TRBV19 with TRBJ2-5; TRBD2 matches 8 bases. The CDR3 sequence is 14 residues long. Germline CDR1 and CDR2: LNHDA and SQIVND (reference sequence). The J segment lost 5 bases and the V segment lost 7 bases, leaving 9 bases of the junction unmatched.

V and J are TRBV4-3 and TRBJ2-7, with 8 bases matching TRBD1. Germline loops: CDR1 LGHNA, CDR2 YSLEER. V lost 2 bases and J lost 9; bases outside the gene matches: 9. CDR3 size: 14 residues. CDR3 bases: TGCGCCAGCAGCCAACGGACAGGGAACAGCGCGCAGTACTTC. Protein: CASSQRTGNSAQYF.

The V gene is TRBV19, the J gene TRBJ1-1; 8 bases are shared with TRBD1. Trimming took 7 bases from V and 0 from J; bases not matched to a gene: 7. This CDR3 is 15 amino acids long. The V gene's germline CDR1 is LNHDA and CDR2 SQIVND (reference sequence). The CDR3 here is CASTWDRTMNTEAFF. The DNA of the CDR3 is TGTGCCAGTACCTGGGACAGGACCATGAACACTGAAGCTTTCTTT.

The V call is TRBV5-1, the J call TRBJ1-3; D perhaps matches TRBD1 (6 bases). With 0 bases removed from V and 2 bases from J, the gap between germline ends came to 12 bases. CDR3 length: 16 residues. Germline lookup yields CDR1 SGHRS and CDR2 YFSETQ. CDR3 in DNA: TGCGCCAGCAGCTTGGGGACAGCCATAACTGGAAACACCATATATTTT. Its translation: CASSLGTAITGNTIYF.

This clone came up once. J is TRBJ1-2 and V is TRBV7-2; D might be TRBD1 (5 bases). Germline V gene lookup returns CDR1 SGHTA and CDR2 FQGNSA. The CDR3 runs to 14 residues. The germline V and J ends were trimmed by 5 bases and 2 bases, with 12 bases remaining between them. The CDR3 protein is CASSLQEGNYGYTF. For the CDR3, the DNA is TGTGCCAGCAGCCTACAGGAGGGGAACTATGGCTACACCTTC. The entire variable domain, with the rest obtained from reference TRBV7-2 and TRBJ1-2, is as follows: GAGVSQSPSNKVTEKGKDVELRCDPISGHTALYWYRQSLGQGLEFLIYFQGNSAPDKSGLPSDRFSAERTGGSVSTLTIQRTQQEDSAVYLCASSLQEGNYGYTFGSGTRLTVV.

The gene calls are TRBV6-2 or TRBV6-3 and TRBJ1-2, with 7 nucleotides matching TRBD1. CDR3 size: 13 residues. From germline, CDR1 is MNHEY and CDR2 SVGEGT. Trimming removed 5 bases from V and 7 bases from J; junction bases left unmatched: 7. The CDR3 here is CASSKQGLRGYTF. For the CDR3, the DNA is TGTGCCAGCAGTAAACAGGGGTTACGTGGCTACACCTTC.

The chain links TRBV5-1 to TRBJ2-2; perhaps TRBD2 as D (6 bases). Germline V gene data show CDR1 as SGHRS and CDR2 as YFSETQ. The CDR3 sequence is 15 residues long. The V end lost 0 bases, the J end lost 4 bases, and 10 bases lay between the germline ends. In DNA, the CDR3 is TGCGCCAGCAGCTTGGCCCTAGCGACCACCGGGGAGCTGTTTTTT. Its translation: CASSLALATTGELFF.

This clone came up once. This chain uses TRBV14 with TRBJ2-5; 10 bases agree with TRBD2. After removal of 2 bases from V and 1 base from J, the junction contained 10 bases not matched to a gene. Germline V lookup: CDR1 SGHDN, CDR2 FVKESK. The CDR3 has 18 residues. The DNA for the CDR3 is TGTGCCAGCAGCCAATCGAGCGGGGGGGCTGTAACCCAAGAGACCCAGTACTTC. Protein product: CASSQSSGGAVTQETQYF.

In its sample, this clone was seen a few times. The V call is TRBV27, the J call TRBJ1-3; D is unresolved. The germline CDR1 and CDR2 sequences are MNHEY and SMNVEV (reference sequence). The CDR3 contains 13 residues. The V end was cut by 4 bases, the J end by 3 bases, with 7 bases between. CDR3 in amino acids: CASSSVIGNTIYF. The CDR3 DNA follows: TGTGCCAGCAGTTCGGTGATTGGAAACACCATATATTTT.

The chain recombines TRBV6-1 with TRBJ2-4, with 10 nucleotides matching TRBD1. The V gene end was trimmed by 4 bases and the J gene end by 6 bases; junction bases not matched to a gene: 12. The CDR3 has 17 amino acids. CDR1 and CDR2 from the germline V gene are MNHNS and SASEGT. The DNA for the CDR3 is TGTGCCAGCAGTGGACAGGGGGCGAGTCCTCCGGGAAACATTCAGTACTTC. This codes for CASSGQGASPPGNIQYF.

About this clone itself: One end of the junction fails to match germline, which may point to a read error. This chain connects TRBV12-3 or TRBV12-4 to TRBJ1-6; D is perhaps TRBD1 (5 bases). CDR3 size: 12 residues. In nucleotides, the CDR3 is TGTGCCGGCAGCCTAGGGGCCTCAGTCCTCCACTTT. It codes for CAGSLGASVLHF.

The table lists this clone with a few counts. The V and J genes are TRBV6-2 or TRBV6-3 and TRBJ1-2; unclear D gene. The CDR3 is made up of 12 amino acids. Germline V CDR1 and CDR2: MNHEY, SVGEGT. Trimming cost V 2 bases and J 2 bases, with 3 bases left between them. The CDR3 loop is CASSYQNYGYTF. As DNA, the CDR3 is TGTGCCAGCAGTTACCAAAACTATGGCTACACCTTC.

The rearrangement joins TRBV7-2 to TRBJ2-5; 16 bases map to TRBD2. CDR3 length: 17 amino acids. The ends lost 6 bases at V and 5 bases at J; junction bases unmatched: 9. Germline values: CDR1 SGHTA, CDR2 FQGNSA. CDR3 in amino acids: CASRRGLAGGPEETQYF. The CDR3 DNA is TGTGCCAGCAGGCGGGGACTAGCGGGGGGGCCGGAGGAGACCCAGTACTTC.

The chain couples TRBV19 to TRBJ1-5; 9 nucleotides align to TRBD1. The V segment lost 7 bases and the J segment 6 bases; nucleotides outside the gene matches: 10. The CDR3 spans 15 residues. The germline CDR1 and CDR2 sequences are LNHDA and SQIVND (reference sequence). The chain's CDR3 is CASTPRDRDSQPQHF. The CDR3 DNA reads TGTGCCAGTACCCCGAGGGACAGGGATAGTCAGCCCCAGCATTTT.

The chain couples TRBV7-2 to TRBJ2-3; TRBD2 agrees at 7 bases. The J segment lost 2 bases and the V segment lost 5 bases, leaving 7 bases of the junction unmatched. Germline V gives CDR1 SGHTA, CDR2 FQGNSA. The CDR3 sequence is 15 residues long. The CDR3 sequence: CASSPVAGITDTQYF. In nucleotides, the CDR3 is TGTGCCAGCAGCCCAGTAGCGGGTATCACAGATACGCAGTATTTT.

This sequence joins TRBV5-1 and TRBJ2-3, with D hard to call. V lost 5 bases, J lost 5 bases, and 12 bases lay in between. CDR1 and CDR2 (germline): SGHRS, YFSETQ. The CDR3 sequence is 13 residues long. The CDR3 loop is CASSEEDKDTQYF. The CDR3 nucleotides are TGCGCCAGCAGTGAAGAGGATAAAGATACGCAGTATTTT.

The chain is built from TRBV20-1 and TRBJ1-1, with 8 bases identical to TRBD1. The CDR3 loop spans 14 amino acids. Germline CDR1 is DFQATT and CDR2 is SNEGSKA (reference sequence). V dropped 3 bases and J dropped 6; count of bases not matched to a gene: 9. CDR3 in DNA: TGCAGTGCTAGTCACTTTGGACAGGGTCCTGAAGCTTTCTTT. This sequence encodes CSASHFGQGPEAFF.

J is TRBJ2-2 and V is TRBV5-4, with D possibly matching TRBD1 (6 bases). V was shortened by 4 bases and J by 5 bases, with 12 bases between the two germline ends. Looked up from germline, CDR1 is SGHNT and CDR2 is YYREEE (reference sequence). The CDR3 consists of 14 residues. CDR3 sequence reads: CASSPGTSTGELFF. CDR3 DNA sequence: TGTGCCAGCAGCCCCGGGACAAGTACCGGGGAGCTGTTTTTT.

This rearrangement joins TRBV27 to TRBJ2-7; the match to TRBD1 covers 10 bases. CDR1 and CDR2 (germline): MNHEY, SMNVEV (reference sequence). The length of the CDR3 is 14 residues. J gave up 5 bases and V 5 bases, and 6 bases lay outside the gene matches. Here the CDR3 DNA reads TGTGCCAGCAGTCCGGACAGGGGGAGAAACGAGCAGTACTTC. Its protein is CASSPDRGRNEQYF.

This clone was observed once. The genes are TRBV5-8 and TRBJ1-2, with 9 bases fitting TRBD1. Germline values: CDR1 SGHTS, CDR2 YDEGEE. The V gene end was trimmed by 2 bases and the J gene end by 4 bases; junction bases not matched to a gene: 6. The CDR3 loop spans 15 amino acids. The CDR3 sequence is CASSFRDRAGYGYTF. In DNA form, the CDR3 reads TGTGCCAGCAGCTTCCGGGACAGGGCGGGCTATGGCTACACCTTC. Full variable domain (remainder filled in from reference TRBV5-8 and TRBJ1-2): EAGVTQSPTHLIKTRGQQATLRCSPISGHTSVYWYQQALGLGLQFLLWYDEGEERNRGNFPPRFSGRQFPNYSSELNVNALELEDSALYLCASSFRDRAGYGYTFGSGTRLTVV.

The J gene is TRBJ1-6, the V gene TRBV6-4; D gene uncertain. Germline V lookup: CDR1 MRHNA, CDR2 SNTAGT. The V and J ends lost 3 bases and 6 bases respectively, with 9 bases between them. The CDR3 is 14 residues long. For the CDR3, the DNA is TGTGCCAGCAGTGAAGCGGCTATTAATTCACCCCTCCACTTT. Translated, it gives CASSEAAINSPLHF.

The CDR3 region has the DNA TGTGCCAGCAGCGTAAATCTGGCTCGTGAGCAGTTCTTC. Amino acid sequence: CASSVNLAREQFF. The chain has TRBV9 and TRBJ2-1; D gene uncertain. V lost 1 base to trimming and J lost 9 bases, with 11 bases between them. The CDR3 contains 13 residues. Germline CDR1 is SGDLS and CDR2 is YYNGEE. The whole variable domain, remainder taken from reference TRBV9 and TRBJ2-1, is DSGVTQTPKHLITATGQRVTLRCSPRSGDLSVYWYQQSLDQGLQFLIQYYNGEERAKGNILERFSAQQFPDLHSELNLSSLELGDSALYFCASSVNLAREQFFGPGTRLTVL.